This T cell receptor beta chain emerged from a study of blood T cell repertoires in COVID-19. On the study more broadly: The United States, Italy and Spain supplied acute and convalescent COVID-19 samples. Sample material is recorded as cDNA or gDNA derived from T cells, B-cell-depleted T cells, or PBMCs.

The length of the CDR3 is 15 residues. Germline trimming cut 6 bases from V and 0 bases from J; bases unmatched to any gene: 4. Germline loops: CDR1 KGHSH, CDR2 LQKENI. Original analysis: It was from reference gene primer amplification that nucleated cell counts were estimated. The data were produced by immunoSEQ multiplex PCR, yet TCRdb's version contains in-frame clones alone and is incomplete. The V and J calls and clone size are taken from that table; D and trimming were inferred from the DNA. The sample has more than 95,000 clones, around 82% seen once. Sequencing used peripheral blood. The source of this sequence is a man of 80 years or more with active or convalescent COVID-19. The chain is built from TRBV18 and TRBJ2-3; 9 nucleotides align to TRBD2. The DNA of the CDR3 is TGTGCCAGCTCTTGGGGACTAGCTAGCACAGATACGCAGTATTTT. This encodes CASSWGLASTDTQYF.